Below, 17 T cell receptor beta chains from the same sample are listed, as sequenced in a study of blood T cells in healthy people across ages. A second PCR, run for about 6 to 12 cycles, used a sample-barcoded 5' primer plus a J-beta primer mix. Via MiXCR, TCRdb re-called the 5' RACE reads, giving one row per CDR3 protein. This table holds approximately 1.5 million distinct CDR3 sequences, approximately 32% found once. The sequenced sample was blood. These receptors were collected from a woman aged 25 to 39 in good health.

V is TRBV4-2 and J is TRBJ2-3; 8 positions agree with TRBD2. V was clipped by 0 bases and J by 2 bases; unmatched bases: 4. The CDR3 runs to 16 residues. The germline V gene has CDR1 LGHNA and CDR2 YNFKEQ. CDR3 protein: CASSQEGSGTTDTQYF. The CDR3 DNA sequence: TGTGCCAGCAGCCAAGAAGGTAGCGGGACCACAGATACGCAGTATTTT.

The gene calls are TRBV20-1 and TRBJ1-5; D is perhaps TRBD1 (5 bases). CDR1 is DFQATT and CDR2 is SNEGSKA in the germline V gene (reference sequence). The CDR3 totals 17 residues. Trimming removed 5 bases at V and 0 bases at J, with 20 bases between. Here the CDR3 DNA reads TGCAGTGCTCAAGATTGGCAGGGAAAAAATAGCAATCAGCCCCAGCATTTT. Translation: CSAQDWQGKNSNQPQHF.

This clonotype was observed a handful of times. The rearrangement links TRBV6-1 to TRBJ2-7; 8 bases match TRBD1. Germline V gene data show CDR1 as MNHNS and CDR2 as SASEGT. Trimming at V came to 5 bases and at J to 2 bases, leaving 5 bases not matched to a gene. The CDR3 sequence is 14 residues long. The CDR3 loop is CASSRQGMAYEQYF. The CDR3 DNA reads as TGTGCCAGCAGTCGACAGGGGATGGCCTACGAGCAGTACTTC.

Of note for this clonotype: The junction differs from germline at one of its ends, possibly a read error. V and J are TRBV28 and TRBJ2-2; maybe TRBD2 (6 bases). The CDR3 extends over 15 amino acids. The germline V gene has CDR1 MDHEN and CDR2 SYDVKM. The CDR3 protein is CASSLGGIGPGELFF. In nucleotides, the CDR3 is TGTGCCAGCAGTTTAGGCGGGATCGGCCCCGGGGAACTGTTTTTT.

This clonotype was observed once. CDR3 DNA sequence: TGTGCCAGCAGCTTATTTAGTGCAGGGAACAACTATGGCTACACCTTC. Its protein is CASSLFSAGNNYGYTF. The gene calls are TRBV7-9 and TRBJ1-2; D is possibly TRBD1 (5 bases). In germline, CDR1 is SEHNR, CDR2 FQNEAQ (reference sequence). V gave up 2 bases and J gave up 2 bases, with 15 bases separating them. The CDR3 length is 16 residues.

This clonotype appeared a few times. A much larger clone lies one base from this, so it may be a read error. The V and J genes are TRBV7-2 and TRBJ2-1, with TRBD2 identical over 14 bases. Germline CDR1 reads SGHTA; CDR2 reads FQGNSA. The CDR3 extends over 17 amino acids. V lost 5 bases and J lost 6; bases outside the gene matches: 9. CDR3 nucleotide sequence: TGTGCCAGCAGCGGGCCGGGACTAGCGGGGGCCTGCAATGAGCAGTTCTTC. It translates to CASSGPGLAGACNEQFF.

The chain combines TRBV20-1 with TRBJ2-3; D unresolved. CDR3 size: 13 residues. Germline assignment: CDR1 DFQATT and CDR2 SNEGSKA (reference sequence). Between the trimmed V and J ends, which lost 6 bases and 3 bases, there was a span of 13 bases. CDR3 DNA: TGCAGTGCCTTAACCCCTAAAACAGATACGCAGTATTTT. Translated: CSALTPKTDTQYF.

In this sample, this clonotype turned up a few times. This chain links TRBV10-3 with TRBJ2-1; tentatively, D is TRBD2 (6 bases). Germline V lookup: CDR1 ENHRY, CDR2 SYGVKD. The V end lost 9 bases, the J end lost 4 bases, and 10 bases lay between the germline ends. This CDR3 region has 12 residues. The CDR3 spells CAITGEYNEQFF. The CDR3 DNA is TGTGCCATTACGGGAGAGTACAATGAGCAGTTCTTC.

J is TRBJ2-7 and V is TRBV11-2, with 11 nucleotides matching TRBD2. The DNA end lines up better with TRBJ2-5; the J call may be wrong. Germline-derived CDR1 and CDR2 are SGHAT and FQNNGV. The CDR3 is made up of 16 amino acids. CDR3 amino acids: CASSPLYSGRAETQYF. The CDR3 DNA follows: TGTGCCAGCAGTCCCCTCTATAGCGGGAGGGCAGAGACCCAGTACTTC.

The chain employs TRBV3-1 and TRBJ1-2, with TRBD1 as a possible D gene (5 bases). V lost 4 bases and J 3 bases, leaving 15 bases between the germline ends. The germline V gene has CDR1 LGHDT and CDR2 YNNKEL (reference sequence). This CDR3 has 15 amino acids. The CDR3 coding sequence is TGTGCCAGCAGCCGAACCGGGACGGAGGACTATGGCTACACCTTC. Protein product: CASSRTGTEDYGYTF.

This chain links TRBV29-1 with TRBJ1-4, with TRBD1 matching over 7 bases. The germline gives CDR1 SQVTM, CDR2 ANQGSEA. Losses at the gene ends were 6 bases for V and 4 bases for J; bases not matched to a gene: 5. This CDR3 has 13 amino acids. This CDR3 reads CSVIQGNNEKLFF. In DNA, the CDR3 is TGCAGCGTGATACAGGGGAATAATGAAAAACTGTTTTTT.

This clonotype was picked up one time. The chain joins TRBV7-3 to TRBJ1-4, with 7 bases identical to TRBD1. This CDR3 contains 12 residues. Germline assignment: CDR1 SGHTA and CDR2 FQGTGA. V shed 10 bases, J shed 5 bases, and the junction held 4 bases outside the gene matches. The CDR3 protein is CATDRANEKLFF. DNA for the CDR3: TGTGCCACCGACAGGGCCAATGAAAAACTGTTTTTT.

The sample holds a few counts of this clonotype. The genes are TRBV6-6 and TRBJ2-2; D might be TRBD2 (6 bases). Between the trimmed V and J ends, which lost 5 bases and 2 bases, there was a span of 12 bases. CDR1 and CDR2 from the germline V gene are MNHNY and SVGAGI (reference sequence). This CDR3 region has 15 residues. The CDR3 protein is CASSPGRGNTGELFF. The CDR3 nucleotides are TGTGCCAGCAGTCCCGGGCGGGGTAACACCGGGGAGCTGTTTTTT.

This clonotype was observed a handful of times. This chain uses TRBV12-3 or TRBV12-4 with TRBJ1-6; possibly TRBD1 for D (6 bases). V shed 6 bases and J shed 6 bases, with 12 bases lying between them. The CDR3 contains 14 residues. CDR3 amino acids: CASRTQGTNSPLHF. CDR3 nucleotides: TGTGCCAGCAGGACACAGGGAACTAATTCACCCCTCCACTTT.

The genes are TRBV3-1 and TRBJ1-1; D is uncertain. Germline assignment: CDR1 LGHDT and CDR2 YNNKEL (reference sequence). V was trimmed by 2 bases and J by 3 bases, leaving 7 bases between them. The CDR3 loop spans 13 amino acids. The CDR3 DNA reads TGTGCCAGCAGCCAATCTAAGTACACTGAAGCTTTCTTT. It encodes CASSQSKYTEAFF.

The V gene is TRBV28, the J gene TRBJ2-1, with unresolved D. Trimming took 6 bases from V and 9 from J, leaving 12 bases between them. The CDR3 covers 12 residues. Germline V CDR1 and CDR2: MDHEN, SYDVKM. CDR3 coding DNA: TGTGCCAGCAGCACCCCCCCGGTTGAGCAGTTCTTC. Its translation is CASSTPPVEQFF.

This clonotype has more than one count but fewer than ten. This chain connects TRBV7-9 to TRBJ2-7, with 14 positions matching TRBD2. V was clipped by 3 bases and J by 2 bases; unmatched bases: 3. This CDR3 contains 16 residues. Germline CDR1 is SEHNR and CDR2 is FQNEAQ (reference sequence). The CDR3 spells CASSFGTSGGPYEQYF. CDR3 DNA: TGTGCCAGCAGCTTTGGGACTAGCGGGGGCCCCTACGAGCAGTACTTC.